This entry concerns a single T cell receptor (beta chain). Its antigen is currently not known. No clone much larger than this one lies a single base away; base qualities are absent. The record originates from a study of shared clonotypes between healthy human individuals (TCRdb year 2020). About the full investigation: The cohort comprised a couple of women and three men aged 18 to 49 years. To estimate repertoire size and how much clonotypes are shared between individuals, the study performed deep sequencing of blood TCR repertoires from five healthy adults. Libraries were prepared and TCR repertoires were sequenced by different laboratories using diverse techniques, in order to increase sequencing depth and limit assay-specific biases. Per donor, leukapheresis produced somewhere between about 0.94 and 9.5 billion PBMCs. What the work shows at the level of the full study, not this receptor alone: Based on pairwise subsampling, the degree of clonotype sharing among donors was expected to be affected by sequencing depth. Because the study included a small number of donors, the genetic and exposure-history diversity represented was limited. Sampling was restricted to blood, and TCR repertoires in tissue are likely to differ from TCR repertoires in blood.

TCR CDR3 regions were amplified from genomic DNA by multiplex PCR using the deep immunoSEQ assay. Genomic DNA extracted from each cell subset was distributed evenly over all wells of several immunoSEQ 96-well plates, and each plate served as one replicate. For unsorted PBMC, each replicate PCR was loaded with 300 ng genomic DNA, equivalent to 25,000 to 35,000 T cell genomes. Ten immunoSEQ deep assay plates were used to sequence unsorted PBMC genomic DNA. Purified libraries were quantified with a Qubit 3.0 fluorometer, sized on a Bioanalyzer 2100, and re-quantified with the KAPA Library Quantification kit. Every immunoSEQ 96-well plate was sequenced on a dedicated single-read 150-cycle Illumina NextSeq 550 flow cell. From the authors' description of their analysis: The immunoSEQ output contained only junctional sequences without quality scores, so filtering could not match that applied to full-length reads. Sequences were annotated with PyIR, a Python wrapper for IgBLAST v1.9, and V/J genes and CDR3 were assigned using IMGT germline references. Reads were removed for weak V/J assignments (E-value above 1e-6), missing CDR3, stop codons, out-of-frame junctions, or ambiguous translated residues. V3J clonotypes were defined by identical inferred V gene, J gene, and CDR3 amino acid sequence. Percentage overlap between repertoires was calculated by dividing the number of shared unique clonotypes by the size of the smaller repertoire. Richness of each repertoire was evaluated using RTK rarefaction, the Chao1 estimator, and Recon v2.1 estimates of unobserved clonotypes. What TCRdb holds here is the immuneACCESS table cut down to in-frame rearrangements. Part of the clones is not present; checked against another copy, under half of the missing clones reflect an unresolved V gene, and the others are unexplained. The DNA was the basis for D and trimming; V, J and clone size are from that table. Across this sample there are 450,000 or so clones, with about 74% seen only once. The ten most abundant clones make up 12% of the sample.

Donors were healthy HIV-negative adults with no recently reported acute infections or vaccinations. Only Caucasian adults living in Nashville, Tennessee, USA were represented among the donors. In the unsorted samples, 90 million to 100 million PBMCs were counted, and genomic DNA was extracted using the QIAamp DNA Blood Mini kit. Blood was obtained by leukapheresis, after which PBMCs were separated by Ficoll-Histopaque density gradient centrifugation and cryopreserved in liquid nitrogen vapor phase. V lost 5 bases and J lost 5 bases; the stretch between them is 10 bases long. The CDR3 contains 13 residues, cysteine and phenylalanine counted. The retained sequence is limited to the CDR3, 39 bases, with the frame set at the first base. The CDR1 and CDR2 encoded by the germline V gene (reference sequence) are SEHNR and FQNEAQ.

This receptor was obtained from a woman aged 35 to 49 in good health. Some clones in this sample may be carry-over from other donors' samples. The source material was PBMCs. The sequence joins TRBV7-9 to TRBJ1-5; possibly the D gene is TRBD1, per 5 matching bases. This receptor has the CDR3 CASSPSGDQPQHF. DNA sequence: TGTGCCAGCAGCCCCTCGGGGGATCAGCCCCAGCATTTT.